One and the same sample provided the 13 T cell receptor beta chains below, sequenced in a study of blood T cells in healthy people across ages. Together with a sample-barcoded 5' primer, a J-beta primer mix was included in a second PCR lasting about 7 to 11 cycles. TCRdb redid the calling of the 5' RACE reads with MiXCR, one entry per CDR3 protein. The sample holds about 940,000 distinct CDR3 sequences, roughly 50% seen once. The sample taken for sequencing was blood. The receptor set was obtained from a man in his thirties or forties in good health.

This chain connects TRBV4-3 to TRBJ2-3, with TRBD2 as a possible D gene (6 bases). V lost 0 bases to trimming and J lost 3 bases, with 16 bases between them. Looked up from germline, CDR1 is LGHNA and CDR2 is YSLEER. There are 17 residues in the CDR3. In nucleotides, the CDR3 is TGCGCCAGCAGCCAAGATAGGTGGGCAGGGAGGACAGATACGCAGTATTTT. Its translation is CASSQDRWAGRTDTQYF.

This clonotype has a handful of counts. The chain couples TRBV25-1 to TRBJ1-2; possible D gene TRBD1, 6 bases. Germline CDR1 MGHDK, CDR2 SYGVNS. V lost 2 bases and J lost 4, with 11 bases in between. This CDR3 has 14 amino acids. The CDR3 DNA follows: TGTGCCAGCAGTGAAAACAGGGTCTCCTATGGCTACACCTTC. Translation: CASSENRVSYGYTF.

The table lists this clonotype with a few counts. The V gene is TRBV9, the J gene TRBJ2-5, with D perhaps matching TRBD1 (5 bases). Per germline, CDR1 SGDLS and CDR2 YYNGEE. Trimming shortened V by 0 bases and J by 1 base, and 13 bases separated the two germline ends. This CDR3 is built from 16 residues. The CDR3 region is CASSVGKGRLQETQYF. CDR3 nucleotide sequence: TGTGCCAGCAGCGTAGGCAAGGGGCGGCTCCAAGAGACCCAGTACTTC.

In its sample, this clonotype was seen a few times. This chain joins TRBV6-6 and TRBJ2-1, with D perhaps TRBD1 or TRBD2 (6 bases each). The V gene's germline CDR1 is MNHNY and CDR2 SVGAGI (reference sequence). CDR3 length: 14 amino acids. V lost 6 bases and J 9 bases, leaving 18 bases between the germline ends. CDR3 sequence (DNA): TGTGCCAGCAGGCGGGAAACAGGGTCGGCTGAGCAGTTCTTC. Protein sequence: CASRRETGSAEQFF.

The chain uses TRBV7-2 and TRBJ1-6, with no clear D. The CDR3 is 14 residues long. Trimming took off 4 bases at V and 4 bases at J, with 8 bases between the two ends. Germline V gene lookup returns CDR1 SGHTA and CDR2 FQGNSA. Here the CDR3 DNA reads TGTGCCAGCAGCTCGTACTTATATAATTCACCCCTCCACTTT. Translated: CASSSYLYNSPLHF.

This rearrangement joins TRBV7-9 to TRBJ2-1; the D gene could be TRBD1 or TRBD2 (5 bases each). V gave up 10 bases and J gave up 15 bases, with 22 bases separating them. Germline CDR1 is SEHNR and CDR2 is FQNEAQ (reference sequence). The CDR3 is 12 residues long. The CDR3 here is CATGGWGIMGFF. CDR3 bases: TGTGCCACTGGGGGATGGGGGATAATGGGGTTCTTC.

This clonotype was seen more than once but under ten times. The chain is built from TRBV4-1 and TRBJ2-7; D possibly corresponds to TRBD1 (6 bases). The closer fit of TRBJ2-5 to the DNA end suggests the J call may be wrong. This CDR3 has 15 residues. Per the germline V gene, CDR1 is MGHRA and CDR2 is YSYEKL. The CDR3 region is CASSPDRSSRQTQYF. In DNA, the CDR3 is TGCGCCAGCAGCCCCGACAGGTCTTCCCGCCAGACCCAGTACTTC.

The chain carries TRBV2 and TRBJ2-1; D uncertain. V was pared by 6 bases and J by 0 bases, with 9 bases between. The germline V gene encodes CDR1 SNHLY and CDR2 FYNNEI. The CDR3 covers 14 residues. In DNA form, the CDR3 reads TGTGCCAGCAGGGTATCCAGCTCCTACAATGAGCAGTTCTTC. Translating it yields CASRVSSSYNEQFF.

The table lists this clonotype with a few counts. The chain recombines TRBV4-1 with TRBJ2-3; a possible D gene is TRBD1 (6 bases). CDR3 size: 15 residues. Trimming left V 0 bases short and J 0 bases short, with 7 bases between. CDR1 is MGHRA, CDR2 YSYEKL, per germline. The CDR3 spells CASSQEGASTDTQYF. Written as DNA, the CDR3 is TGCGCCAGCAGCCAAGAGGGGGCTAGCACAGATACGCAGTATTTT.

This clonotype appeared a few times. The CDR3 spells CASSLTSVRQETQYF. The CDR3 coding sequence is TGTGCCAGCAGTCTGACTAGCGTGCGACAAGAGACCCAGTACTTC. The chain has TRBV12-3 or TRBV12-4 and TRBJ2-5, with 8 positions matching TRBD2. V was pared by 5 bases and J by 2 bases, with 7 bases of the junction left unmatched. CDR3 length: 15 amino acids.

In regard to this clonotype: The junction departs from germline at one end; a sequencing error may be responsible. The chain combines TRBV10-3 with TRBJ2-3; D ambiguous. CDR3 length: 14 amino acids. Per the germline V gene, CDR1 is ENHRY and CDR2 is SYGVKD. CDR3: CAIGEPGLQDTQYF. In DNA, the CDR3 is TGTGCCATCGGTGAGCCCGGGCTCCAAGATACGCAGTATTTT.

J is TRBJ1-2 and V is TRBV7-2; tentatively, D is TRBD1 (6 bases). The CDR3 sequence is 16 residues long. Trimming took off 1 base at V and 3 bases at J, with 15 bases between the two ends. CDR1 is SGHTA and CDR2 is FQGNSA in the germline V gene. The CDR3 nucleotides are TGTGCCAGCAGCTTAGGTCCCCCAGGGGTCGACTATGGCTACACCTTC. Protein: CASSLGPPGVDYGYTF. Full variable domain (remainder filled in from reference TRBV7-2 and TRBJ1-2): GAGVSQSPSNKVTEKGKDVELRCDPISGHTALYWYRQSLGQGLEFLIYFQGNSAPDKSGLPSDRFSAERTGGSVSTLTIQRTQQEDSAVYLCASSLGPPGVDYGYTFGSGTRLTVV.

The chain joins TRBV4-2 to TRBJ2-3; 10 bases are shared with TRBD2. V was pared by 0 bases and J by 3 bases, with 9 bases of the junction left unmatched. CDR3 length: 18 residues. The germline CDR1 and CDR2 sequences are LGHNA and YNFKEQ. Here the CDR3 DNA reads TGTGCCAGCAGCCAAGAACCCTATTTAGCGGGGGGAACAGATACGCAGTATTTT. Translated: CASSQEPYLAGGTDTQYF.